This is a list of T cell receptor beta chains from one sample in a study of blood T cell repertoires in COVID-19. The protocol was immunoSEQ multiplex PCR, while the TCRdb copy is restricted to in-frame clones and leaves out a portion. The data hold over 140,000 clones, with 75% to 85% observed a single time. Sequenced input: peripheral blood. Every receptor here comes from an elderly woman with active or convalescent COVID-19. CDR3s include the opening cysteine and the closing phenylalanine or tryptophan. D genes are given only for firm matches. A row's size may be missing; if present it is once, few, many or a size class.

d_call: TRBD1; v_call: TRBV30; j_call: TRBJ1-1; clone_size: -; cdr3_nt: TGTGCCCATACAGGGGTTAACACTGAAGCTTTCTTT; cdr3_aa: CAHTGVNTEAFF
d_call: -; v_call: TRBV28; j_call: TRBJ1-2; clone_size: -; cdr3_nt: TGTGCCAGCAGCTCGGTGTCCTATGGCTACACCTTC; cdr3_aa: CASSSVSYGYTF
d_call: TRBD1; v_call: TRBV3-1/TRBV3-2; j_call: TRBJ1-2; clone_size: -; cdr3_nt: TGTGCCAGCAGCGACGGGACAGACTATGGCTACACCTTC; cdr3_aa: CASSDGTDYGYTF
d_call: TRBD1; v_call: TRBV2; j_call: TRBJ1-2; clone_size: -; cdr3_nt: TGTGCCAGCAATTGGGACAGGGCCGGAGGCTACACCTTC; cdr3_aa: CASNWDRAGGYTF
d_call: -; v_call: TRBV20-1; j_call: TRBJ2-1; clone_size: -; cdr3_nt: TGCAGTGCTAGTGACCTTGGACAGAACAATGAGCAGTTCTTC; cdr3_aa: CSASDLGQNNEQFF
d_call: -; v_call: TRBV11-2; j_call: TRBJ1-3; clone_size: many; cdr3_nt: TGTGCCAGCAGCTTCCCATTCTCTGGAAACACCATATATTTT; cdr3_aa: CASSFPFSGNTIYF
d_call: -; v_call: TRBV3-1/TRBV3-2; j_call: TRBJ1-5; clone_size: -; cdr3_nt: TGTGCCAACAGCCAATCCCCAAACAATCAGCCCCAGCATTTT; cdr3_aa: CANSQSPNNQPQHF
d_call: TRBD2; v_call: TRBV11-2; j_call: TRBJ2-5; clone_size: many; cdr3_nt: TGTGCCAGCAGCTTACAGACTAGCGGGGGCAAGACCCAGTACTTC; cdr3_aa: CASSLQTSGGKTQYF
d_call: -; v_call: TRBV21-1; j_call: TRBJ2-7; clone_size: -; cdr3_nt: TGTGCCAGCAGTTATTCCGGGACAGGGGAAGATGGGTCCTACGAGCAGTACTTC; cdr3_aa: CASSYSGTGEDGSYEQYF
d_call: -; v_call: TRBV18; j_call: TRBJ2-7; clone_size: -; cdr3_nt: TGTGCCAGCTCACCAACAGGGAACTACGAGCAGTACTTC; cdr3_aa: CASSPTGNYEQYF
d_call: TRBD1; v_call: TRBV29-1; j_call: TRBJ2-1; clone_size: -; cdr3_nt: TGCAGCGTGAGACAGGGGGCCTGGAATGAGCAGTTCTTC; cdr3_aa: CSVRQGAWNEQFF
d_call: TRBD1; v_call: TRBV19; j_call: TRBJ1-2; clone_size: -; cdr3_nt: TGTGCCAGTAGTATTCCGGGACAGGGTACGGGCTACACCTTC; cdr3_aa: CASSIPGQGTGYTF
d_call: -; v_call: TRBV7-3; j_call: TRBJ2-5; clone_size: -; cdr3_nt: TGTGCCAGCAGCTTAACTACCACAGCTCAAGAGACCCAGTACTTC; cdr3_aa: CASSLTTTAQETQYF
d_call: -; v_call: TRBV12-3/TRBV12-4; j_call: TRBJ1-5; clone_size: few; cdr3_nt: TGTGCCAGCATCTGCGGCCCTCAGCCCCAGCATTTT; cdr3_aa: CASICGPQPQHF
d_call: -; v_call: TRBV29-1; j_call: TRBJ1-3; clone_size: -; cdr3_nt: TGCAGCGTCGAGGAGAGGGCCACTGGAAACACCATATATTTT; cdr3_aa: CSVEERATGNTIYF
d_call: TRBD1; v_call: TRBV7-3; j_call: TRBJ2-2; clone_size: -; cdr3_nt: TGTGCCAGCAGCCCCAACCCCGACAGGGCCGACACCGGGGAGCTGTTTTTT; cdr3_aa: CASSPNPDRADTGELFF
d_call: -; v_call: TRBV18; j_call: TRBJ1-6; clone_size: -; cdr3_nt: TGTGCCAGCTCACTCAAAAACAGAGATTCACCCCTCCACTTT; cdr3_aa: CASSLKNRDSPLHF
d_call: -; v_call: TRBV7-9; j_call: TRBJ1-3; clone_size: -; cdr3_nt: TGTGCCAGCAGCTTAGACCGACTCCCAGGAAACACCATATATTTT; cdr3_aa: CASSLDRLPGNTIYF